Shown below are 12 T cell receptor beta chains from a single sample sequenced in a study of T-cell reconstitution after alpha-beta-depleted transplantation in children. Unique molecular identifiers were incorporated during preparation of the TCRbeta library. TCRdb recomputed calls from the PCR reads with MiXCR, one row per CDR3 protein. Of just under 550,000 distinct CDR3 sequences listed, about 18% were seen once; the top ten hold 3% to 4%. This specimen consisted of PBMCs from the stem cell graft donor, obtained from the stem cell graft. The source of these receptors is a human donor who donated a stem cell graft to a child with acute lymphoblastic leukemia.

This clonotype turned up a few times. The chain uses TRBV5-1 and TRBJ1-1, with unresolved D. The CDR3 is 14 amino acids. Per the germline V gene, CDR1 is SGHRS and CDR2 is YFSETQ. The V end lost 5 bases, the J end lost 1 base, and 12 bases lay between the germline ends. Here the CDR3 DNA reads TGCGCCAGCAGTATAGGGCCGACGAACACTGAAGCTTTCTTT. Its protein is CASSIGPTNTEAFF. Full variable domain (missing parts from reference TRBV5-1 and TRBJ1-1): KAGVTQTPRYLIKTRGQQVTLSCSPISGHRSVSWYQQTPGQGLQFLFEYFSETQRNKGNFPGRFSGRQFSNSRSEMNVSTLELGDSALYLCASSIGPTNTEAFFGQGTRLTVV.

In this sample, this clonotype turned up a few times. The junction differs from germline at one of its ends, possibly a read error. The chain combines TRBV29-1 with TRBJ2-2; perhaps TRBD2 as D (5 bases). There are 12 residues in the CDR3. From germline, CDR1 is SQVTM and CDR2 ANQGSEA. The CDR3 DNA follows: TGCAGCGTCGAAGTCGGGGCCGGGGAGCTGTTTTTT. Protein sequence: CSVEVGAGELFF.

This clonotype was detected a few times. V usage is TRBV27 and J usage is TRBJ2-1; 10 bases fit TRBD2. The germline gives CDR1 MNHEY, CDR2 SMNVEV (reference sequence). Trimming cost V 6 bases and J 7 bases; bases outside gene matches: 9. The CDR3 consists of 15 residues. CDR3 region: CASSPTSGKTNEQFF. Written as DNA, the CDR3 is TGTGCCAGCAGCCCTACTAGCGGGAAAACAAATGAGCAGTTCTTC.

The CDR3, as DNA: TGTGCCACCAGCAGAAGCACGAACACTGAAGCTTTCTTT. This codes for CATSRSTNTEAFF. The chain combines TRBV15 with TRBJ1-1; D is ambiguous. V was cut by 2 bases and J by 1 base, with 5 bases left in between. Per germline, CDR1 LNHNV and CDR2 YYDKDF (reference sequence). The CDR3 consists of 13 residues.

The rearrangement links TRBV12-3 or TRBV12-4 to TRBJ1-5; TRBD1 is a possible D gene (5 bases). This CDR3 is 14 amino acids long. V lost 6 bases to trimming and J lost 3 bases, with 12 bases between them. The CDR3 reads CASSRDLSNQPQHF. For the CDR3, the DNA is TGTGCCAGCAGCCGGGACCTCTCCAATCAGCCCCAGCATTTT.

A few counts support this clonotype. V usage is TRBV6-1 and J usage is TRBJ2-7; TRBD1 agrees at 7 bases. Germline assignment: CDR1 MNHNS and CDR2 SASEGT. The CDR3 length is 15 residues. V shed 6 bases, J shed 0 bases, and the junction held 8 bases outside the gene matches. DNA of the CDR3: TGTGCCAGCAGACTAACAGGGGCGTCCTCCTACGAGCAGTACTTC. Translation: CASRLTGASSYEQYF.

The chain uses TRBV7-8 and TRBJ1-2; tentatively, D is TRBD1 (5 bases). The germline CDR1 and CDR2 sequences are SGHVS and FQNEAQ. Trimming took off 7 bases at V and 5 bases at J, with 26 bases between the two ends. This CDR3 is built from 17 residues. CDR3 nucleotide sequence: TGTGCCAGCACTTTTCGGGGGATCGGGTTAAATACTTATGGCTACACCTTC. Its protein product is CASTFRGIGLNTYGYTF.

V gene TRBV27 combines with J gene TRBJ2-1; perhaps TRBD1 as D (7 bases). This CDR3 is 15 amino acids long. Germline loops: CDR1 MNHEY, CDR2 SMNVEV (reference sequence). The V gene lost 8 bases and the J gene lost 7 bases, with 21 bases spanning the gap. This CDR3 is CASFAGGGGGNEQFF. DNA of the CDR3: TGTGCCAGCTTCGCAGGAGGGGGCGGTGGAAATGAGCAGTTCTTC.

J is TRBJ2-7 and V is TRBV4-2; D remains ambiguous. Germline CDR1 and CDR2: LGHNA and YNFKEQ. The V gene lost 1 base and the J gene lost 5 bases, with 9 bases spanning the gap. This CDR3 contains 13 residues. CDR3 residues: CASSQGPLDEQYF. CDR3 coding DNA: TGTGCCAGCAGCCAAGGCCCCCTTGACGAGCAGTACTTC.

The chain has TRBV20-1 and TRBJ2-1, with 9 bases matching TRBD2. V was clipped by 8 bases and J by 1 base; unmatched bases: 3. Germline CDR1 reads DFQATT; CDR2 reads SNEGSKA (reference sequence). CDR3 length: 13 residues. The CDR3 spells CSFSGRSYNEQFF. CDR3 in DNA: TGCAGTTTTAGCGGGAGATCCTACAATGAGCAGTTCTTC.

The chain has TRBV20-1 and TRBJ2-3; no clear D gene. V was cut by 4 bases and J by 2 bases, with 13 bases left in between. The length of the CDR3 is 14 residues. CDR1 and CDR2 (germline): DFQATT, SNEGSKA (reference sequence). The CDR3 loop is CSAIWRIPTDTQYF. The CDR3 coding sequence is TGCAGTGCTATTTGGCGGATCCCCACAGATACGCAGTATTTT.

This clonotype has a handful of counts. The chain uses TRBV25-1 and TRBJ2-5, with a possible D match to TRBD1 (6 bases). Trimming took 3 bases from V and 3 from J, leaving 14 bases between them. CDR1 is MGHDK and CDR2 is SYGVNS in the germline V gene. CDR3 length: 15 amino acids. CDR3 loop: CASSDLLQGEETQYF. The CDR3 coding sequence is TGTGCCAGCAGTGACCTCCTACAGGGAGAAGAGACCCAGTACTTC. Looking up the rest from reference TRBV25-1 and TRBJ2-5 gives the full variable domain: EADIYQTPRYLVIGTGKKITLECSQTMGHDKMYWYQQDPGMELHLIHYSYGVNSTEKGDLSSESTVSRIRTEHFPLTLESARPSHTSQYLCASSDLLQGEETQYFGPGTRLLVL.